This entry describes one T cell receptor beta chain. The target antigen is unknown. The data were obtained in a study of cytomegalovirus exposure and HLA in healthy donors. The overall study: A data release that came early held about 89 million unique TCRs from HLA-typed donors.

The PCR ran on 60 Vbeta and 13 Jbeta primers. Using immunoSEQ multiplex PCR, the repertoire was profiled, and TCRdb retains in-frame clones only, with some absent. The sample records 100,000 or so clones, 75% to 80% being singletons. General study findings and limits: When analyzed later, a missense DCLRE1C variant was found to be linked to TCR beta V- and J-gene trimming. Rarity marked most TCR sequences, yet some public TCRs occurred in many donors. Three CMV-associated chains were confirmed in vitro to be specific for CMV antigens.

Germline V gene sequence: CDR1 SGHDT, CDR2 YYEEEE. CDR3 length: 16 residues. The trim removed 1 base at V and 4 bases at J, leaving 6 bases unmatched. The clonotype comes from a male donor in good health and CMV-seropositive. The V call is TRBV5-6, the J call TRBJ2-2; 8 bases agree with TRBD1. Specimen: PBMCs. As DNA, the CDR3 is TGTGCCAGCAGCTTGCCCCGGACAGGGTTCACCGGGGAGCTGTTTTTT. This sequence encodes CASSLPRTGFTGELFF.